The 20 T cell receptor beta chains presented below share a single source sample, sequenced in a study of T cells in Graves' hyperthyroidism and ophthalmopathy. RNA transcripts served as the template for amplifying TCR beta CDR3 regions. The TCR CDR3 first-round RT-PCR relied on the HTBI primer set. TCRdb ran MiXCR on the multiplex PCR reads and lists one entry per CDR3 protein. The sample lists 600,000 or so distinct CDR3 sequences, roughly 17% occurring once. Sequences were obtained from blood. Receptors originate from a woman aged 25-40 years with Graves' hyperthyroidism.

This clonotype has ten or more counts. The chain recombines TRBV27 with TRBJ2-1; D is perhaps TRBD2 (6 bases). The length of the CDR3 is 16 residues. V was cut by 1 base and J by 3 bases, with 13 bases left in between. The germline V gene encodes CDR1 MNHEY and CDR2 SMNVEV (reference sequence). The CDR3 sequence: CASSLWQGGGYNEQFF. The CDR3 bases are TGTGCCAGCAGTTTATGGCAGGGAGGAGGCTACAATGAGCAGTTCTTC.

This rearrangement joins TRBV19 to TRBJ1-2; no reliable D call. V lost 1 base and J 4 bases, leaving 7 bases between the germline ends. In germline, CDR1 is LNHDA, CDR2 SQIVND (reference sequence). The CDR3 consists of 13 residues. The CDR3 protein is CASSIASSYGYTF. CDR3 nucleotides: TGTGCCAGTAGTATAGCGAGCAGCTATGGCTACACCTTC.

This clonotype was observed many times. V and J are TRBV30 and TRBJ2-7, with TRBD1 matching 7 bases. Trimming at V came to 4 bases and at J to 2 bases, leaving 8 bases not matched to a gene. This CDR3 has 14 residues. In germline, CDR1 is GTSNPN, CDR2 SVGIG (reference sequence). CDR3 loop: CAWISPGQTYEQYF. CDR3 DNA: TGTGCCTGGATCTCCCCGGGACAGACCTACGAGCAGTACTTC.

In this sample, this clonotype turned up a few times. This sequence joins TRBV6-1 and TRBJ2-6, with TRBD1 identical over 7 bases. The V gene end was trimmed by 4 bases and the J gene end by 0 bases; junction bases not matched to a gene: 9. Germline CDR1 is MNHNS and CDR2 is SASEGT. This CDR3 is built from 18 residues. The CDR3 here is CASSGPGQSVSGANVLTF. The CDR3 region has the DNA TGTGCCAGCAGTGGCCCGGGACAGAGCGTCTCTGGGGCCAACGTCCTGACTTTC.

CDR3 coding DNA: TGCAGTGCTCCGCGAGACGTTAACCTCTACGAGCAGTACTTC. As protein: CSAPRDVNLYEQYF. This chain links TRBV20-1 with TRBJ2-7; D is uncertain. In germline, CDR1 is DFQATT, CDR2 SNEGSKA (reference sequence). V lost 5 bases and J 3 bases, leaving 17 bases between the germline ends. This CDR3 has 14 residues.

This clonotype was counted ten times or more. This chain uses TRBV3-1 with TRBJ1-1; 7 bases match TRBD1. This CDR3 spans 13 amino acids. Germline lookup yields CDR1 LGHDT and CDR2 YNNKEL (reference sequence). V gave up 2 bases and J gave up 10 bases; unmatched junction bases: 7. The CDR3 protein is CASSQLDRDGAFF. As DNA, the CDR3 is TGTGCCAGCAGCCAACTTGACAGGGACGGAGCTTTCTTT.

This clonotype appeared a few times. The V call is TRBV27, the J call TRBJ1-1, with 8 bases that match TRBD1. This CDR3 spans 19 amino acids. V lost 5 bases and J lost 0; bases outside the gene matches: 17. Germline V CDR1 and CDR2: MNHEY, SMNVEV (reference sequence). The CDR3 sequence is CASSPPPRRGQYLNTEAFF. CDR3 DNA sequence: TGTGCCAGCAGTCCCCCCCCTCGCAGGGGGCAGTATTTGAACACTGAAGCTTTCTTT.

This rearrangement joins TRBV24-1 to TRBJ2-1; 8 bases line up with TRBD2. Germline V gives CDR1 KGHDR, CDR2 SFDVKD. The CDR3 runs to 19 residues. V lost 2 bases and J lost 5; bases outside the gene matches: 16. For the CDR3, the DNA is TGTGCCACCAGTGATTCGACCGGGACTAGTGCAAACCGTAACAATGAGCAGTTCTTC. Translation gives CATSDSTGTSANRNNEQFF.

The rearrangement joins TRBV12-3 or TRBV12-4 to TRBJ2-1, with TRBD2 matching 16 bases. CDR3 length equals 18 residues. With 5 bases clipped from V and 4 bases from J, the junction kept 8 bases outside the gene matches. The CDR3 DNA follows: TGTGCCAGCAGTGGACCGGGACTAGCGGGGGGGGGTTACAATGAGCAGTTCTTC. This codes for CASSGPGLAGGGYNEQFF.

This rearrangement joins TRBV2 to TRBJ2-7; 13 bases match TRBD2. Per germline, CDR1 SNHLY and CDR2 FYNNEI. The junction had 9 bases not matched to a gene; V was cut back by 6 bases and J by 4 bases. The CDR3 sequence is 16 residues long. In DNA, the CDR3 is TGTGCCAGCAGCGTAAGGACTAGCGGGAGAAGATACGAGCAGTACTTC. Protein sequence: CASSVRTSGRRYEQYF.

The chain has TRBV7-9 and TRBJ2-1; D gene uncertain. The germline V gene has CDR1 SEHNR and CDR2 FQNEAQ (reference sequence). This CDR3 is 15 amino acids long. Trimming took 6 bases from V and 2 from J, leaving 14 bases between them. The CDR3 sequence is CASSLPALPYNEQFF. In DNA, the CDR3 is TGTGCCAGCAGTCTACCAGCCCTCCCCTACAATGAGCAGTTCTTC.

This chain connects TRBV4-2 to TRBJ2-7, with a possible D match to TRBD2 (5 bases). V was shortened by 1 base and J by 4 bases, with 11 bases between the two germline ends. The CDR3 consists of 14 residues. CDR1 and CDR2 from the germline V gene are LGHNA and YNFKEQ. CDR3 region: CASSQGSGRYEQYF. CDR3 DNA sequence: TGTGCCAGCAGCCAAGGGAGCGGTCGATACGAGCAGTACTTC.

V and J are TRBV10-1 and TRBJ2-4; D ambiguous. Per germline, CDR1 WNHNN and CDR2 SYGVQD (reference sequence). The CDR3 sequence is 8 residues long. The CDR3 DNA is TGCCCCCAGGTGTTTCAGTACTTC. Amino acids: CPQVFQYF.

This clonotype was recorded many times. This chain uses TRBV6-2 or TRBV6-3 with TRBJ2-7, with D unclear. Germline assignment: CDR1 MNHEY and CDR2 SVGEGT. V lost 2 bases to trimming and J lost 5 bases, with 7 bases between them. This CDR3 region has 12 residues. The CDR3 nucleotides are TGTGCCAGCAGTTACCCAGCAAACGAGCAGTACTTC. It yields the protein CASSYPANEQYF.

This clonotype was detected many times. This rearrangement joins TRBV20-1 to TRBJ2-5; tentative D call: TRBD1 (6 bases). The V gene lost 0 bases and the J gene lost 5 bases, with 13 bases spanning the gap. CDR1 and CDR2 (germline): DFQATT, SNEGSKA (reference sequence). The CDR3 consists of 14 residues. The CDR3 region is CSARDPQGSETQYF. The CDR3 DNA reads as TGCAGTGCTAGAGATCCCCAGGGGAGTGAGACCCAGTACTTC.

This clonotype was observed at least ten times. The V call is TRBV6-6, the J call TRBJ1-1; D gene ambiguous. The CDR3 has 14 amino acids. Trimming removed 2 bases at V and 0 bases at J, with 7 bases between. CDR1 MNHNY and CDR2 SVGAGI come from the germline V gene (reference sequence). CDR3 DNA sequence: TGTGCCAGCAGTTACAACAGCCTGAACACTGAAGCTTTCTTT. It encodes CASSYNSLNTEAFF.

This clonotype has ten or more counts. The rearrangement links TRBV7-3 to TRBJ2-7; TRBD1 aligns across 7 bases. This CDR3 contains 15 residues. With 5 bases clipped from V and 4 bases from J, the junction kept 11 bases outside the gene matches. Looked up from germline, CDR1 is SGHTA and CDR2 is FQGTGA. The CDR3 here is CASSPYSGRGYEQYF. The CDR3 DNA reads as TGTGCCAGCAGCCCGTATTCGGGCAGGGGGTACGAGCAGTACTTC. Filled out from reference TRBV7-3 and TRBJ2-7, the complete variable domain reads GAGVSQTPSNKVTEKGKYVELRCDPISGHTALYWYRQSLGQGPEFLIYFQGTGAADDSGLPNDRFFAVRPEGSVSTLKIQRTERGDSAVYLCASSPYSGRGYEQYFGPGTRLTVT.

This clonotype was counted at least ten times. V gene TRBV5-1 combines with J gene TRBJ1-1; 8 bases match TRBD1. This CDR3 has 15 residues. Unmatched junction bases numbered 13, after V lost 4 bases and J lost 8 bases. The germline V gene encodes CDR1 SGHRS and CDR2 YFSETQ. CDR3 DNA sequence: TGCGCCAGCAGCACGACAGGGGATTTAGCGTTGGAAGCTTTCTTT. It specifies CASSTTGDLALEAFF.

This clonotype was recorded once. This may be a read error, as it is one base from a much larger clone. The chain couples TRBV18 to TRBJ2-6; D unclear. Trimming took 7 bases from V and 4 from J, leaving 11 bases between them. The CDR3 has 14 residues. Germline values: CDR1 KGHSH, CDR2 LQKENI. The CDR3 DNA follows: TGTGCCAGCTGCCCTTTGGAGGGGGCCAACGTCCTGACTTTC. Its protein is CASCPLEGANVLTF. Full variable domain (remainder filled in from reference TRBV18 and TRBJ2-6): NAGVMQNPRHLVRRRGQEARLRCSPMKGHSHVYWYRQLPEEGLKFMVYLQKENIIDESGMPKERFSAEFPKEGPSILRIQQVVRGDSAAYFCASCPLEGANVLTFGAGSRLTVL.

There are many counts of this clonotype. V gene TRBV20-1 combines with J gene TRBJ2-7; tentative D call: TRBD2 (6 bases). The CDR3 length is 13 residues. Germline assignment: CDR1 DFQATT and CDR2 SNEGSKA (reference sequence). The V end lost 3 bases, the J end lost 2 bases, and 11 bases lay between the germline ends. This CDR3 is CSARGAGPYEQYF. CDR3 coding DNA: TGCAGTGCTAGGGGCGCGGGACCCTACGAGCAGTACTTC.